This is a list of T cell receptor beta chains from one sample in a study of cytomegalovirus exposure and HLA in healthy donors. The table came from immunoSEQ multiplex PCR; TCRdb's copy has only in-frame clones and leaves some out. The table has around 61,000 clones, roughly nine tenths seen once; the top ten hold less than 1.6%. The specimen sequenced was PBMCs. The receptors originated from a man aged 25 to 40 in good health and CMV-seropositive. The CDR3 runs from the conserved cysteine through the conserved F or W. The order of the fields is V gene, clone size, J gene, CDR3 length, D gene, CDR3 DNA, CDR3 protein. A D gene is named only where the DNA matches it firmly. Clone size is given for some rows only: seen once, a few or many times, or a class if the clone is expanded.

>TRBV30|.|TRBJ1-1|12|.
TGTGCCTGGAGTTTCCGCGGGATGAATGCTTTCTTT
CAWSFRGMNAFF
>TRBV5-4|.|TRBJ1-2|15|TRBD1
TGTGCCAGCAGCTTTAGGGACAGGGGGGGCTATGGCTACACCTTC
CASSFRDRGGYGYTF
>TRBV7-9|.|TRBJ1-4|12|.
TGTGCCAGCAGCACTACCGACGGGAAACTGTTTTTT
CASSTTDGKLFF
>TRBV6-4|.|TRBJ2-1|16|.
TGTGCCAGCAGTGACTGGCTAGCGACATTGGTCAATGAGCAGTTCTTC
CASSDWLATLVNEQFF
>TRBV7-3|.|TRBJ2-2|17|TRBD2
TGTGCCAGCAGCTTAAATAGCGGGAGGGCCGGGACCGGGGAGCTGTTTTTT
CASSLNSGRAGTGELFF
>TRBV27|.|TRBJ1-2|15|TRBD1
TGTGCCAGCAGATGGCGACAGGGGGCGAACTATGGCTACACCTTC
CASRWRQGANYGYTF
>TRBV4-1|.|TRBJ2-1|14|.
TGCGCCAGCAGCCTCATTTTCGGGGGTAATGAGCAGTTCTTC
CASSLIFGGNEQFF
>TRBV6-6|.|TRBJ1-2|14|.
TGTGCCAGCAGTTACCTGGCAGCTAACTATGGCTACACCTTC
CASSYLAANYGYTF
>TRBV7-9|few|TRBJ2-3|16|.
TGTGCCAGCAGCTTAGGGGCCGACCCGAGCACAGATACGCAGTATTTT
CASSLGADPSTDTQYF
>TRBV5-6|.|TRBJ1-3|18|.
TGTGCCAGCAGCTTGGTAGTCGTGAGAGACACCGCTTCGAACACCATATATTTT
CASSLVVVRDTASNTIYF
>TRBV4-1|.|TRBJ2-6|17|.
TGCGCCAGCAGCCTCAGGGGTATCATCTCTGGGGCCAACGTCCTGACTTTC
CASSLRGIISGANVLTF
>TRBV7-9|.|TRBJ2-1|15|TRBD2
TGTGCCGCCGCTGGGGGACTAGGGCGTTACAATGAGCAGTTCTTC
CAAAGGLGRYNEQFF
>TRBV6-1|.|TRBJ1-2|13|.
TGTGCCAGCAGACCCGACAGTATATATGGCTACACCTTC
CASRPDSIYGYTF
>TRBV5-5|.|TRBJ2-4|14|.
TGTGCCAGCAGCTTGGCTCTAGCCAAAAACATTCAGTACTTC
CASSLALAKNIQYF
>TRBV19|.|TRBJ2-4|19|.
TGTGCCAGTAGTATTGCCCTTGACGGGTCTTGGCGAAGGAAAAACATTCAGTACTTC
CASSIALDGSWRRKNIQYF
>TRBV29-1|.|TRBJ2-2|13|.
TGCAGCGTTGAAGATGTAGGGAGAGGGGAGCTGTTTTTT
CSVEDVGRGELFF
>TRBV6-1|.|TRBJ2-3|15|.
TGTGCCAGCTATCCCGGGAGAGGGTACACAGATACGCAGTATTTT
CASYPGRGYTDTQYF
>TRBV9|.|TRBJ1-5|15|.
TGTGCCAGCAGCGTAGGGCAGGATAGCAATCAGCCCCAGCATTTT
CASSVGQDSNQPQHF
>TRBV4-1|.|TRBJ2-2|17|.
TGCGCCAGCAGCCAAGTCCCGACAGCATGGGGAACCGGGGAGCTGTTTTTT
CASSQVPTAWGTGELFF
>TRBV6-6|.|TRBJ1-2|13|.
TGTGCCAGCAGTTTCCCGGAGAGCTATGGCTACACCTTC
CASSFPESYGYTF
>TRBV9|.|TRBJ2-7|14|TRBD2
TGTGCCAGCAGCCCCCTGCTAGCGGCCCACGAGCAGTACTTC
CASSPLLAAHEQYF
>TRBV19|.|TRBJ2-2|14|TRBD2
TGTGCCAGTAGTATCGGACTAGCAGTCGGGGAGCTGTTTTTT
CASSIGLAVGELFF
>TRBV4-1|once|TRBJ2-2|16|TRBD1
TGCGCCAGCAGCCAAGCCAACAGGGGGAACACCGGGGAGCTGTTTTTT
CASSQANRGNTGELFF
>TRBV5-1|.|TRBJ2-5|16|TRBD2
TGCGCCAGCAGCCCCGGACTAACGGGAGGTAAAGAGACCCAGTACTTC
CASSPGLTGGKETQYF
>TRBV6-1|.|TRBJ2-1|15|.
TGTGCCAGCAGTGAAGAAAGCGGCTCCTACAATGAGCAGTTCTTC
CASSEESGSYNEQFF
>TRBV5-4|.|TRBJ1-2|16|.
TGTGCCAGCAGCTCAGGTGGGGGAGGGAGTGGCTATGGCTACACCTTC
CASSSGGGGSGYGYTF
>TRBV5-4|.|TRBJ2-7|14|TRBD1
TGTGCCAGCAGCTTCCGAGGACAGGGGACTGATCAGTACTTC
CASSFRGQGTDQYF
>TRBV25-1|.|TRBJ1-1|15|TRBD1
TGTGCCAGCAGTCCCCAGACAGGGGAGGTTTCTGAAGCTTTCTTT
CASSPQTGEVSEAFF
>TRBV11-3|once|TRBJ2-7|13|.
TGTGCCAGCAGCTTAGATCCCAATTACGAGCAGTACTTC
CASSLDPNYEQYF
>TRBV28|.|TRBJ1-5|13|.
TGTGCCAGCAGCCCACACGGAGGGCAGCCCCAGCATTTT
CASSPHGGQPQHF
>TRBV6-1|.|TRBJ2-1|14|TRBD2
TGTGCCAGCAGTGAGACTAGCGGTTACAATGAGCAGTTCTTC
CASSETSGYNEQFF
>TRBV5-1|.|TRBJ2-2|16|TRBD1
TGCGCCAGCTTTCTTCTTGACAGGGAATTCACCGGGGAGCTGTTTTTT
CASFLLDREFTGELFF
>TRBV11-3|.|TRBJ2-7|14|TRBD1
TGTGCCAGCAGCCAAACCGACAGGGCCTACGAGCAGTACTTC
CASSQTDRAYEQYF
>TRBV6-1|.|TRBJ1-2|14|TRBD1
TGTGCCAGCAGTGAAGGAAGGGGGCCGGACGGCTACACCTTC
CASSEGRGPDGYTF
>TRBV7-2|.|TRBJ2-2|15|.
TGTGCCAGCAGCCTCGGGGTCCCGAACACCGGGGAGCTGTTTTTT
CASSLGVPNTGELFF
>TRBV7-9|once|TRBJ1-6|14|.
TGTGCCAGCAGCTTTGGGGGGTTACTTTCACCCCTCCACTTT
CASSFGGLLSPLHF
>TRBV6-5|once|TRBJ1-1|14|.
TGTGCCAGCAGTTACGCCCCGGGGAACACTGAAGCTTTCTTT
CASSYAPGNTEAFF
>TRBV30|.|TRBJ2-1|13|.
TGTGCCCACCTAAGGAGCTCCTACAATGAGCAGTTCTTC
CAHLRSSYNEQFF
>TRBV28|.|TRBJ2-7|15|TRBD1
TGTGCCAGCAGTTTGGCAGGGGGAAAACTCTACGAGCAGTACTTC
CASSLAGGKLYEQYF